The rows below give T cell receptor beta chains drawn from one sample of a study of tumor-infiltrating lymphocytes in primary liver carcinoma. MiXCR, run by TCRdb on the multiplex PCR reads, gives a single entry per CDR3 protein. The data show some 30,000 distinct CDR3 sequences, over 60% seen once. The sample was liver tumor tissue from sampling region 5. The receptors here all came from a middle-aged man with primary liver carcinoma and hepatitis B virus infection. The conserved cysteine and the conserved F or W are not part of the CDR3 here. Fields, in order: V gene, J gene, D gene, CDR3 protein. D genes are given only for firm matches.

TRBV6-5	TRBJ2-3	.	ASSYFHPGTDTQY
TRBV4-2	TRBJ2-1	.	ASSVGVNEQF
TRBV6-1	TRBJ1-2	.	ASNERVSNGYT
TRBV11-2	TRBJ1-1	.	ACSRPNRESF
TRBV7-8	TRBJ2-7	.	ASSQVGEQY
TRBV11-2	TRBJ2-3	.	ASSPVGRGVPDTQY
TRBV12-3/TRBV12-4	TRBJ1-4	TRBD1	ASSLPDRVAKKLF
TRBV12-3/TRBV12-4	TRBJ1-1	.	ASSSAAGEAF
TRBV11-2	TRBJ2-7	.	VSSLESGIPCEQY
TRBV5-1	TRBJ1-1	.	ASSVTERGWTF
TRBV29-1	TRBJ2-7	.	SVFNNSYGQY
TRBV6-6	TRBJ2-7	TRBD1	ASSCGRGTGDAYEQY